The 29 T cell receptor beta chains given below trace back to one sample, sequenced in a study of T cells in Graves' hyperthyroidism and ophthalmopathy (dated by TCRdb to the late 2010s). The receptor library was made with multiplex PCR. The sequencer was an Illumina HiSeq 2000. The TCR beta CDR3 regions were amplified from RNA transcripts. The TCR CDR3 was subjected to a first round of RT-PCR using the HTBI primer set and the Qiagen OneStep RT-PCR kit. TCRdb reanalyzed the raw reads on its own, using fastp at Q25 for trimming and MiXCR for clone calling, and kept in-frame beta chains. Rows are combined by CDR3 protein, so each entry shows the most common genes and DNA. This sample lists about 350,000 distinct CDR3 sequences; about a fifth were detected once. The ten largest make up roughly 3.5% of the sample. The sequenced sample consisted of blood. The receptors derive from a woman between 18 and 29 years old with Graves' hyperthyroidism.

This clonotype appeared a few times. The genes are TRBV9 and TRBJ1-2, with D maybe TRBD1 (6 bases). V was clipped by 0 bases and J by 3 bases, with 9 bases between them. Germline V gives CDR1 SGDLS, CDR2 YYNGEE. The CDR3 extends over 14 amino acids. DNA of the CDR3: TGTGCCAGCAGCGTAGAGGGGGGGGACTATGGCTACACCTTC. Protein product: CASSVEGGDYGYTF.

This clonotype was seen at least ten times. The genes are TRBV20-1 and TRBJ2-5; the D call may be TRBD1 or TRBD2 (5 bases each). The CDR3 has 15 residues. The germline CDR1 and CDR2 sequences are DFQATT and SNEGSKA (reference sequence). V lost 6 bases to trimming and J lost 0 bases, with 17 bases between them. The CDR3 is CSAPGTIGYQETQYF. As DNA, the CDR3 is TGCAGTGCCCCTGGGACCATAGGCTACCAAGAGACCCAGTACTTC.

This clonotype was recorded many times. The CDR3 region has the DNA TGTGCCACACTATACAGGGTAGGGTCACCCCTCCACTTT. It is translated as CATLYRVGSPLHF. The rearrangement links TRBV2 to TRBJ1-6; possibly TRBD1 for D (6 bases). From germline, CDR1 is SNHLY and CDR2 FYNNEI. CDR3 length: 13 residues. V lost 10 bases and J lost 10, with 17 bases in between.

This clonotype appeared many times. The CDR3 loop is CASSYSMGDTGELFF. In nucleotides, the CDR3 is TGTGCCAGCAGTTACTCGATGGGGGACACCGGGGAGCTGTTTTTT. The chain carries TRBV6-5 and TRBJ2-2; either TRBD1 or TRBD2 may supply D (5 bases each). V was clipped by 0 bases and J by 3 bases, with 8 bases between them. This CDR3 is 15 amino acids long. Germline V gene sequence: CDR1 MNHEY, CDR2 SVGAGI.

In its sample, this clonotype was seen many times. CDR3 sequence reads: CASSLGRGTGKYEQYF. DNA for the CDR3: TGTGCCAGCAGCTTAGGCCGCGGGACAGGGAAATACGAGCAGTACTTC. The chain carries TRBV13 and TRBJ2-7; 9 bases are shared with TRBD1. CDR1 is PRHDT and CDR2 is FYEKMQ in the germline V gene (reference sequence). V lost 0 bases, J lost 4 bases, and 7 bases stayed unmatched. The CDR3 covers 16 residues.

Many counts were recorded for this clonotype. V is TRBV5-1 and J is TRBJ2-3; 7 bases match TRBD1. The germline CDR1 and CDR2 sequences are SGHRS and YFSETQ. Trimming cost V 2 bases and J 1 base; bases outside gene matches: 7. The length of the CDR3 is 16 residues. The CDR3 nucleotides read TGCGCCAGCAGCTTTGAGGGGGCGGGCGGCACAGATACGCAGTATTTT. Amino acid sequence: CASSFEGAGGTDTQYF. Combining the CDR3 with reference TRBV5-1 and TRBJ2-3 gives the whole variable domain KAGVTQTPRYLIKTRGQQVTLSCSPISGHRSVSWYQQTPGQGLQFLFEYFSETQRNKGNFPGRFSGRQFSNSRSEMNVSTLELGDSALYLCASSFEGAGGTDTQYFGPGTRLTVL.

This clonotype was seen at least ten times. The chain recombines TRBV30 with TRBJ1-3; D is undetermined. The length of the CDR3 is 12 residues. V lost 0 bases to trimming and J lost 4 bases, with 4 bases between them. Per germline, CDR1 GTSNPN and CDR2 SVGIG (reference sequence). CDR3 protein: CAWSVKGNTIYF. CDR3 coding DNA: TGTGCCTGGAGTGTAAAAGGAAACACCATATATTTT.

The chain joins TRBV27 to TRBJ1-2, with D maybe TRBD1 (6 bases). The ends were cut back, 4 bases at V and 5 bases at J, with 14 bases in the middle. CDR1 MNHEY and CDR2 SMNVEV come from the germline V gene (reference sequence). This CDR3 comprises 14 residues. In DNA, the CDR3 is TGTGCCAGCAGTTCCCCCGGGGGCGAATATGGCTACACCTTC. Translating gives CASSSPGGEYGYTF.

In this sample, this clonotype turned up many times. The rearrangement links TRBV20-1 to TRBJ1-2; D is perhaps TRBD1 (5 bases). V lost 4 bases and J lost 3, with 9 bases in between. Germline-derived CDR1 and CDR2 are DFQATT and SNEGSKA (reference sequence). The CDR3 is 12 amino acids. The CDR3: CSATREDYGYTF. The CDR3, as DNA: TGCAGTGCTACCAGGGAAGACTATGGCTACACCTTC.

This clonotype was counted at least ten times. This chain joins TRBV18 and TRBJ2-7; tentatively, D is TRBD1 or TRBD2 (6 bases each). Germline CDR1 and CDR2: KGHSH and LQKENI. The CDR3 spans 13 residues. Trimming removed 3 bases from V and 5 bases from J, with 11 bases in between. The CDR3 spells CASSPRGRDEQYF. DNA of the CDR3: TGTGCCAGCTCACCCCGGGGGCGCGACGAGCAGTACTTC.

The chain joins TRBV20-1 to TRBJ2-5; 7 nucleotides line up with TRBD1. The CDR3 consists of 12 residues. Germline assignment: CDR1 DFQATT and CDR2 SNEGSKA (reference sequence). Trimming at V came to 3 bases and at J to 5 bases, leaving 3 bases not matched to a gene. The chain's CDR3 is CSARDRHETQYF. In DNA form, the CDR3 reads TGCAGTGCTAGGGACAGGCACGAGACCCAGTACTTC.

The rearrangement joins TRBV12-3 or TRBV12-4 to TRBJ2-5, with D possibly called TRBD1 or TRBD2 (5 bases each). Trimming took 2 bases from V and 7 from J, leaving 14 bases between them. This CDR3 contains 14 residues. The CDR3 protein is CASSLLGVAGTQYF. CDR3 sequence (DNA): TGTGCCAGCAGTTTATTGGGGGTGGCGGGGACCCAGTACTTC.

This clonotype was seen repeatedly, ten times or more. This rearrangement joins TRBV20-1 to TRBJ2-7, with a possible D match to TRBD1 (6 bases). Germline V gives CDR1 DFQATT, CDR2 SNEGSKA (reference sequence). V lost 3 bases to trimming and J lost 2 bases, with 17 bases between them. The CDR3 has 15 amino acids. CDR3 DNA sequence: TGCAGTGCTAGGACCCCTTTCGGACAGACCTACGAGCAGTACTTC. Translated, it gives CSARTPFGQTYEQYF.

This clonotype was detected ten times or more. This rearrangement joins TRBV12-3 or TRBV12-4 to TRBJ2-4; TRBD1 matches 7 bases. V was clipped by 5 bases and J by 1 base; unmatched bases: 5. This CDR3 contains 15 residues. The CDR3 is CASSQTGDAKNIQYF. The CDR3 nucleotides read TGTGCCAGCAGTCAAACAGGGGACGCCAAAAACATTCAGTACTTC.

This clonotype was recorded many times. The V and J genes are TRBV6-1 and TRBJ2-2, with D possibly TRBD2 on 6 matching bases. The CDR3 consists of 15 residues. V lost 3 bases and J lost 6, with 14 bases in between. CDR1 and CDR2 (germline): MNHNS, SASEGT. The CDR3 sequence: CASSEIGGSAGELFF. CDR3 nucleotide sequence: TGTGCCAGCAGTGAGATCGGGGGATCGGCCGGGGAGCTGTTTTTT.

This clonotype was counted at least ten times. The gene calls are TRBV12-3 or TRBV12-4 and TRBJ1-5; D is perhaps TRBD1 (6 bases). The CDR3 has 14 amino acids. Trimming shortened V by 4 bases and J by 5 bases, and 12 bases separated the two germline ends. The CDR3 DNA follows: TGTGCCAGCAGTTCTACAGGGCCCTATCAGCCCCAGCATTTT. It yields the protein CASSSTGPYQPQHF.

CDR3 DNA sequence: TGTGCCAGCAGCTCGACAGGGGGCGCATCCGAGCAGTACTTC. It specifies CASSSTGGASEQYF. This rearrangement joins TRBV7-9 to TRBJ2-7; 10 bases fit TRBD1. Losses at the gene ends were 4 bases for V and 6 bases for J; bases not matched to a gene: 6. Germline lookup yields CDR1 SEHNR and CDR2 FQNEAQ (reference sequence). This CDR3 spans 14 amino acids.

This clonotype was seen many times. The rearrangement joins TRBV2 to TRBJ1-5, with D uncertain. Germline CDR1 reads SNHLY; CDR2 reads FYNNEI. Trimming took off 8 bases at V and 6 bases at J, with 8 bases between the two ends. The CDR3 sequence is 11 residues long. The CDR3 loop is CASGWSQPQHF. DNA of the CDR3: TGTGCCAGCGGGTGGAGTCAGCCCCAGCATTTT.

In its sample, this clonotype was seen many times. This rearrangement joins TRBV6-1 to TRBJ1-5; the match to TRBD1 covers 7 bases. V gave up 4 bases and J gave up 3 bases; unmatched junction bases: 12. The CDR3 contains 17 residues. CDR1 is MNHNS, CDR2 SASEGT, per germline. CDR3 in amino acids: CASSGIHWGQNNQPQHF. The CDR3 nucleotides are TGTGCCAGCAGTGGAATCCACTGGGGACAGAACAATCAGCCCCAGCATTTT.

The V gene is TRBV6-1, the J gene TRBJ1-2, with 7 bases that match TRBD1. Germline V gene lookup returns CDR1 MNHNS and CDR2 SASEGT. This CDR3 comprises 14 residues. Germline trimming cut 8 bases from V and 6 bases from J; bases unmatched to any gene: 12. This chain's CDR3 is CASSYLRGANGYTF. DNA for the CDR3: TGTGCCAGCTCCTATCTCAGGGGGGCGAATGGCTACACCTTC.

This clonotype has a handful of counts. The V gene is TRBV5-1, the J gene TRBJ2-5; D is unclear. Germline V lookup: CDR1 SGHRS, CDR2 YFSETQ. V was cut by 4 bases and J by 3 bases, with 13 bases left in between. This CDR3 is built from 14 residues. The DNA of the CDR3 is TGCGCCAGCAGCCCGGTGGGGAAAAAAGAGACCCAGTACTTC. Amino acids: CASSPVGKKETQYF.

The table lists this clonotype with many counts. The rearrangement joins TRBV12-3 or TRBV12-4 to TRBJ1-2; 8 bases are shared with TRBD1. V lost 5 bases to trimming and J lost 8 bases; unmatched junction nucleotides: 13. CDR3 size: 15 residues. CDR3 nucleotide sequence: TGTGCCAGCAGTGCAAGGCATCAGGGGGCGGAAGGCTACACCTTC. This gives the protein CASSARHQGAEGYTF.

This chain connects TRBV20-1 to TRBJ1-2; 7 bases match TRBD1. The CDR3 contains 14 residues. Germline V gene data show CDR1 as DFQATT and CDR2 as SNEGSKA (reference sequence). The J segment lost 3 bases and the V segment lost 0 bases, leaving 4 bases of the junction unmatched. CDR3 amino acids: CSARELDRDYGYTF. The CDR3, as DNA: TGCAGTGCTAGAGAGTTAGACAGGGACTATGGCTACACCTTC.

This clonotype was seen many times. The genes are TRBV9 and TRBJ1-2; D perhaps matches TRBD1 (5 bases). Between the trimmed V and J ends, which lost 6 bases and 8 bases, there was a span of 20 bases. Germline assignment: CDR1 SGDLS and CDR2 YYNGEE. The CDR3 runs to 14 residues. CDR3 coding DNA: TGTGCCAGCAACCTACGGGGAGCAGGGCGAGGCTACACCTTC. Amino acids: CASNLRGAGRGYTF.

This clonotype was picked up a small number of times. This chain links TRBV24-1 with TRBJ1-1; tentatively, D is TRBD1 (5 bases). Germline CDR1 KGHDR, CDR2 SFDVKD. Trimming took off 1 base at V and 8 bases at J, with 7 bases between the two ends. The CDR3 is made up of 12 amino acids. CDR3 DNA sequence: TGTGCCACCAGTGATTTAGCAGGGGAAGCTTTCTTT. This sequence encodes CATSDLAGEAFF.

The V call is TRBV19, the J call TRBJ2-2; no definite D call. The germline V gene encodes CDR1 LNHDA and CDR2 SQIVND (reference sequence). V was pared by 5 bases and J by 6 bases, with 10 bases between. This CDR3 has 13 residues. The CDR3: CASSASGAGELFF. Written as DNA, the CDR3 is TGTGCCAGTAGTGCCTCTGGGGCCGGGGAGCTGTTTTTT.

The chain employs TRBV5-1 and TRBJ1-2; D call uncertain. The CDR3 is made up of 14 amino acids. Trimming cost V 4 bases and J 6 bases, with 16 bases left between them. Germline V gives CDR1 SGHRS, CDR2 YFSETQ. CDR3 nucleotides: TGCGCCAGCAGCCCAAGCCAGTCGGTAAATGGCTACACCTTC. Translating it yields CASSPSQSVNGYTF.

This clonotype was picked up many times. The V call is TRBV6-4, the J call TRBJ1-2; D gene uncertain. V was pared by 7 bases and J by 1 base, with 16 bases between. From germline, CDR1 is MRHNA and CDR2 SNTAGT. The length of the CDR3 is 15 residues. CDR3 residues: CASNALEGDNYGYTF. The CDR3 DNA sequence: TGTGCCAGCAACGCATTGGAGGGCGATAACTATGGCTACACCTTC.

This clonotype was detected ten times or more. The chain combines TRBV20-1 with TRBJ1-1, with D unresolved. CDR3 length equals 14 residues. Between the trimmed V and J ends, which lost 1 base and 7 bases, there was a span of 16 bases. The V gene's germline CDR1 is DFQATT and CDR2 SNEGSKA (reference sequence). DNA for the CDR3: TGCAGTGCTAGAGCGTCTTCCTGGGCTGGTGAAGCTTTCTTT. It yields the protein CSARASSWAGEAFF.